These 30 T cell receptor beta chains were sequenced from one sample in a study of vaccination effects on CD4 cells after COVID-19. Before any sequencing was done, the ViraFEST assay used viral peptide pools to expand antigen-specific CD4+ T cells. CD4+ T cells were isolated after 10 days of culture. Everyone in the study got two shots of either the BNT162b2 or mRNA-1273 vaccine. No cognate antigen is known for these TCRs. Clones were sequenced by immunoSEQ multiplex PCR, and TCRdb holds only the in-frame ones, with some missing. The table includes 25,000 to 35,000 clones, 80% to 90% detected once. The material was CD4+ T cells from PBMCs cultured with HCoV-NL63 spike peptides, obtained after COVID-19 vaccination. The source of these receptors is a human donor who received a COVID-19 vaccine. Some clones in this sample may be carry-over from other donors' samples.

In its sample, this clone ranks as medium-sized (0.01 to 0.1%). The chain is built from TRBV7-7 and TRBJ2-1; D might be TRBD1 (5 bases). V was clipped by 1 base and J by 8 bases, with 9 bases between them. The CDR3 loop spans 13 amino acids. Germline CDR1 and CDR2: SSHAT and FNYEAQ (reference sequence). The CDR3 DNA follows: TGTGCCAGCAGCTTAGGTCAGGGATATGAGCAGTTCTTC. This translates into CASSLGQGYEQFF.

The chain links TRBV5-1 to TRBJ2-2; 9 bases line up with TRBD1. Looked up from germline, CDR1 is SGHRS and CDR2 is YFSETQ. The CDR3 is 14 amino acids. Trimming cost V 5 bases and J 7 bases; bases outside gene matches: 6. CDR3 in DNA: TGCGCCAGCAGACCGGGACAGGGTGGCGGGGAGCTGTTTTTT. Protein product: CASRPGQGGGELFF.

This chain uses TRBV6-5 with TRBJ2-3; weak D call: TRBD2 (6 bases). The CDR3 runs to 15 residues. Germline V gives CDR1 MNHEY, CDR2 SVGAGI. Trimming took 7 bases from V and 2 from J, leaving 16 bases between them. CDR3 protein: CASTLRGGDTDTQYF. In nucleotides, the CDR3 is TGTGCCAGCACCTTAAGGGGAGGCGACACAGATACGCAGTATTTT.

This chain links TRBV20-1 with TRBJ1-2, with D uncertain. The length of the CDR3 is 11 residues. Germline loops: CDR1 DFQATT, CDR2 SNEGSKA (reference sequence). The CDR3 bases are TGCGCCGCGGTACGTAACTATGGCTACACCTTC. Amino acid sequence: CAAVRNYGYTF.

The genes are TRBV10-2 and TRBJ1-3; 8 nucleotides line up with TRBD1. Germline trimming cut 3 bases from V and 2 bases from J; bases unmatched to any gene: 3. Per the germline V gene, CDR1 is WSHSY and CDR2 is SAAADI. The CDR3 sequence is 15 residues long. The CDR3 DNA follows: TGCGCCAGCAGTGACCCAGGGGGCACTGGAAACACCATATATTTT. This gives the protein CASSDPGGTGNTIYF.

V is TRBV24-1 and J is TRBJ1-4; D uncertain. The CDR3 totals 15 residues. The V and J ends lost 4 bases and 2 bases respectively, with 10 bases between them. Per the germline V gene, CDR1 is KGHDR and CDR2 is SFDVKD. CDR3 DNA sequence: TGTGCCACCAGTGACCCCAGGTCTACTAATGAAAAACTGTTTTTT. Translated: CATSDPRSTNEKLFF.

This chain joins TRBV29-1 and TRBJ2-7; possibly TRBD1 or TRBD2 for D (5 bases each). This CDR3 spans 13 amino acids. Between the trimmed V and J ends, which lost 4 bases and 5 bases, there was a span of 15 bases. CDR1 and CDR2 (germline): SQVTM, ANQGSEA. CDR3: CSVVYEGKHEQYV. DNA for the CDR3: TGCAGCGTTGTTTATGAGGGGAAGCACGAGCAGTACGTC.

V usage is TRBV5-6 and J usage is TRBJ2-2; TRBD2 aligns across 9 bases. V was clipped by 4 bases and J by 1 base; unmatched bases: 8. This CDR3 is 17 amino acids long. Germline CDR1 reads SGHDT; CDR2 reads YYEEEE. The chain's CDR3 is CASSHPLAGRNTGELFF. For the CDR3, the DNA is TGTGCCAGCAGCCATCCCCTAGCGGGGCGGAACACCGGGGAGCTGTTTTTT. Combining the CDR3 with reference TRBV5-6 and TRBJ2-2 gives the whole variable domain DAGVTQSPTHLIKTRGQQVTLRCSPKSGHDTVSWYQQALGQGPQFIFQYYEEEERQRGNFPDRFSGHQFPNYSSELNVNALLLGDSALYLCASSHPLAGRNTGELFFGEGSRLTVL.

DNA of the CDR3: TGTGCCAGCAGTCCCCCTGGGCTTAGGGCGACTTCCTCCTACGAGCAGTACGTC. It specifies CASSPPGLRATSSYEQYV. The gene calls are TRBV6-2 or TRBV6-3 and TRBJ2-7; D gene uncertain. V lost 5 bases to trimming and J lost 0 bases, with 23 bases between them. Germline CDR1 MNHEY, CDR2 SVGEGT. This CDR3 region has 18 residues.

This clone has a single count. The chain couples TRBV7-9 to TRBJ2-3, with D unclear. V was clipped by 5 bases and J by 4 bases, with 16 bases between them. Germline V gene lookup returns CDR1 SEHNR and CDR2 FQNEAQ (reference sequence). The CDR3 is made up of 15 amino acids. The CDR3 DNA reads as TGTGCCAGCAGCGCCATATTTGGCAGGCCAGATACGCAGTATTTT. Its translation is CASSAIFGRPDTQYF.

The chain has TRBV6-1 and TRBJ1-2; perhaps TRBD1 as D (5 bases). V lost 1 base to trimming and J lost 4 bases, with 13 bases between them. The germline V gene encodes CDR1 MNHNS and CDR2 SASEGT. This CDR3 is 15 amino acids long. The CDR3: CASSEGRDLGYGYTF. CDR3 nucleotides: TGTGCCAGCAGTGAAGGAAGGGACCTTGGCTATGGCTACACCTTC.

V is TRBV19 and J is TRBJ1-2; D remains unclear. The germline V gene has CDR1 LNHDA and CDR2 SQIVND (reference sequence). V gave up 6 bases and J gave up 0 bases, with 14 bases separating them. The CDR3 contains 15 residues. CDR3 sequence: CASRGSASSNYGYTF. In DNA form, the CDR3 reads TGTGCCAGTAGGGGTTCAGCCTCCTCTAACTATGGCTACACCTTC.

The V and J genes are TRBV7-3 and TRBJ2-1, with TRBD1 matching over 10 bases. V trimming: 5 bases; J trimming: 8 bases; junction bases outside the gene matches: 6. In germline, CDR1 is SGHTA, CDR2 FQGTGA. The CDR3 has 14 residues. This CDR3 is CASSRGTGVDEQFF. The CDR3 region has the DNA TGTGCCAGCAGCCGTGGGACAGGGGTTGATGAGCAGTTCTTC.

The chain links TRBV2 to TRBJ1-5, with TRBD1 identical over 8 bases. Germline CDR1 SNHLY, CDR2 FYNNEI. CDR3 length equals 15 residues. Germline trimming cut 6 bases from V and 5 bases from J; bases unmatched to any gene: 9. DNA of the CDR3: TGTGCCAGCAGACCCGACCCAGGGGGCTATCAGCCCCAGCATTTT. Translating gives CASRPDPGGYQPQHF.

CDR3 sequence: CASRRGGAGETQYF. CDR3 in DNA: TGTGCCAGTAGAAGAGGGGGCGCAGGAGAGACCCAGTACTTC. This chain links TRBV19 with TRBJ2-5; 7 bases are shared with TRBD1. Germline lookup yields CDR1 LNHDA and CDR2 SQIVND (reference sequence). V dropped 6 bases and J dropped 4; count of bases not matched to a gene: 8. There are 14 residues in the CDR3.

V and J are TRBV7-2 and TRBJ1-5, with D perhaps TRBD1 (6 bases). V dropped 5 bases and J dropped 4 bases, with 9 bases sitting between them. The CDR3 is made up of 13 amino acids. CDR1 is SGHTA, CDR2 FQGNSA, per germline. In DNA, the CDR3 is TGTGCCAGCAGCGGACAGAAAAATCAGCCCCAGCATTTT. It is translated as CASSGQKNQPQHF.

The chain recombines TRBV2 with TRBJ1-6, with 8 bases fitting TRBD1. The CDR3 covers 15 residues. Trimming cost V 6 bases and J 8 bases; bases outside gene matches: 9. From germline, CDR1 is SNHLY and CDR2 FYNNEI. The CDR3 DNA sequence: TGTGCCAGCAGGAGAGTGACAGGGGCGGATTCACCCCTCCACTTT. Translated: CASRRVTGADSPLHF.

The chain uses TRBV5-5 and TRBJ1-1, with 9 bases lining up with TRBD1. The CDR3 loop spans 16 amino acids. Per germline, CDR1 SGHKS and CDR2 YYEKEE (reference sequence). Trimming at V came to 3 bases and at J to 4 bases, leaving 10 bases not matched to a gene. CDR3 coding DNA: TGTGCCAGCAGCTCGCTACAGGGGGCGATTTTCACTGAAGCTTTCTTT. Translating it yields CASSSLQGAIFTEAFF.

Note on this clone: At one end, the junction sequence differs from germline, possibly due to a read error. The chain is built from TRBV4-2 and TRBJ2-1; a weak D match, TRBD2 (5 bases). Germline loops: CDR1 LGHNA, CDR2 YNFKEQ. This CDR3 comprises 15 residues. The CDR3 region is CASSQAADFYDEQFF. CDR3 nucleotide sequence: TGTGCCAGCAGCCAAGCCGCGGACTTCTACGATGAGCAGTTCTTC.

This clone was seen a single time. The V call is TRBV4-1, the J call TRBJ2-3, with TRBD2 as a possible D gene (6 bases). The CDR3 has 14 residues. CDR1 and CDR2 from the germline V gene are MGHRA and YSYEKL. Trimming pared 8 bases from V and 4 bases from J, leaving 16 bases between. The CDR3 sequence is CASGAPGGADTQYF. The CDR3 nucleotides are TGCGCCAGCGGTGCTCCTGGCGGGGCAGATACGCAGTATTTT.

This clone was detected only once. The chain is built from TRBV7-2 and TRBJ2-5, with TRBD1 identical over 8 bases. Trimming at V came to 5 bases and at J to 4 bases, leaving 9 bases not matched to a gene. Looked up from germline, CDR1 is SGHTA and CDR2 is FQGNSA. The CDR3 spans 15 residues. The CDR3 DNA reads TGTGCCAGCAGCGTAGATCCCAGGGGGCGAGAGACCCAGTACTTC. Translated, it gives CASSVDPRGRETQYF.

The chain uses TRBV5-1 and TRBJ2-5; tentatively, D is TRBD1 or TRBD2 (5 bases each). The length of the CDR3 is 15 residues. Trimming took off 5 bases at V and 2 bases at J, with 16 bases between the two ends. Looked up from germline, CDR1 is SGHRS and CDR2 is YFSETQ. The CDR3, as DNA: TGCGCCAGCAGGCTCGGGGCACATGATCAAGAGACCCAGTACTTC. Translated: CASRLGAHDQETQYF. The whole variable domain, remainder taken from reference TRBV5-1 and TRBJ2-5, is KAGVTQTPRYLIKTRGQQVTLSCSPISGHRSVSWYQQTPGQGLQFLFEYFSETQRNKGNFPGRFSGRQFSNSRSEMNVSTLELGDSALYLCASRLGAHDQETQYFGPGTRLLVL.

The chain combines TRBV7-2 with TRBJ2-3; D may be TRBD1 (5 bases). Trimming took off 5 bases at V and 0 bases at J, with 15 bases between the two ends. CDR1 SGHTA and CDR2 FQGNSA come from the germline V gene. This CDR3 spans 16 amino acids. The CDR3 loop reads CASSGSRVLSTDTQYF. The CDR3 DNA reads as TGTGCCAGCAGCGGAAGCAGGGTGTTGAGCACAGATACGCAGTATTTT.

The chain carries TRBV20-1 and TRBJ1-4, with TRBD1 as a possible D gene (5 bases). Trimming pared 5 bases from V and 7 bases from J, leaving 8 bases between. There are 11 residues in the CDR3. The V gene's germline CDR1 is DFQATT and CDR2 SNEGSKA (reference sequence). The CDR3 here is CSAQDSEKLFF. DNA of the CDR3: TGCAGTGCTCAAGACAGTGAAAAACTGTTTTTT.

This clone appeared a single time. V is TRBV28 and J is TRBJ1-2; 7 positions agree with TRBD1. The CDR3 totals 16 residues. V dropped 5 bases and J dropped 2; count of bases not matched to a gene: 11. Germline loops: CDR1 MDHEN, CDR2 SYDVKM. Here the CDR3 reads CASSQTGTALNYGYTF. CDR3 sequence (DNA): TGTGCCAGCAGTCAAACCGGGACAGCCTTAAACTATGGCTACACCTTC.

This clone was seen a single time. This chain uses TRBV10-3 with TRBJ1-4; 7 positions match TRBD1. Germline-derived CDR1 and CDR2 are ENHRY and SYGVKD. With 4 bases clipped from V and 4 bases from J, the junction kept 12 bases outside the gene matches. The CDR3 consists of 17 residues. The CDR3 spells CAISAGRGTALNEKLFF. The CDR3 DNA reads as TGTGCCATCAGTGCGGGGCGAGGGACAGCACTTAATGAAAAACTGTTTTTT.

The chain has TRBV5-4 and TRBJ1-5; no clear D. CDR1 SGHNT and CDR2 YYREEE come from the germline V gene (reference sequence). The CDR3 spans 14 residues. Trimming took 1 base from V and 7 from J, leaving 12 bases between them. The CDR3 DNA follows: TGTGCCAGCAGCTTGAATGGCCCGGGACAGCCCCAGCATTTT. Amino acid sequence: CASSLNGPGQPQHF.

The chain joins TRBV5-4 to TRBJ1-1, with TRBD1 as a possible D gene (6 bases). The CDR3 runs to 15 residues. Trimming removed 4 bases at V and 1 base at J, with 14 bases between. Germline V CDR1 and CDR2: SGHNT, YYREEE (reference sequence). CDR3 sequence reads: CASSDSTGPNTEAFF. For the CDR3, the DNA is TGTGCCAGCAGCGATTCGACAGGCCCGAACACTGAAGCTTTCTTT.

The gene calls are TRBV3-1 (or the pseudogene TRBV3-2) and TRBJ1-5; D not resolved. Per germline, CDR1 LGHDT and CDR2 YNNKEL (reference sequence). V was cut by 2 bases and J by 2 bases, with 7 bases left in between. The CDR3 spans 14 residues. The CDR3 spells CASSQSGGNQPQHF. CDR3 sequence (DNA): TGTGCCAGCAGCCAATCCGGGGGCAATCAGCCCCAGCATTTT.

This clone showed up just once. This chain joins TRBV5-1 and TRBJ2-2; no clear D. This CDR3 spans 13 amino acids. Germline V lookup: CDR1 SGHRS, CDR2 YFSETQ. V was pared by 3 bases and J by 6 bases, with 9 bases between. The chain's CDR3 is CASSSNIAGELFF. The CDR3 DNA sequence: TGCGCCAGCAGCTCTAACATAGCCGGGGAGCTGTTTTTT.